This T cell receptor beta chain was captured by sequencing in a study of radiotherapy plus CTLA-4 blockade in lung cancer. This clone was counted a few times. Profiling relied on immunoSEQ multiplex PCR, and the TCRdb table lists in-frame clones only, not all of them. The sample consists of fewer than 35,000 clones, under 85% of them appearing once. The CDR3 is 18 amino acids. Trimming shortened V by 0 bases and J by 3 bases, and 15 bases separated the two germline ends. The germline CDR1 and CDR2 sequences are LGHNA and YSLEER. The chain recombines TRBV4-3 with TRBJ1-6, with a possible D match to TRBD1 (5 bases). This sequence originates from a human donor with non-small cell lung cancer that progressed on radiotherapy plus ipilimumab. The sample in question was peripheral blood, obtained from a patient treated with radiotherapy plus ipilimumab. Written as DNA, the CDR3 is TGCGCCAGCAGCCAAGATGCCCTCGGGACGGACTATAATTCACCCCTCCACTTT. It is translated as CASSQDALGTDYNSPLHF.